The 5 T cell receptor beta chains in this list originate from one sample, sequenced in a study of T cell responses to AZD1222 COVID-19 vaccine. This table comes from immunoSEQ multiplex PCR, and its TCRdb copy is limited to in-frame clones, with some not included. The profile shows tens of thousands of clones, under 95% of them singletons. Sequences were derived from peripheral blood, sampled on day 0 of AZD1222 vaccination. The receptors here all came from an adult in good health.

The gene calls are TRBV19 and TRBJ2-1, with 7 bases fitting TRBD1. Per the germline V gene, CDR1 is LNHDA and CDR2 is SQIVND (reference sequence). CDR3 size: 13 residues. V lost 6 bases to trimming and J lost 7 bases; unmatched junction nucleotides: 6. The DNA of the CDR3 is TGTGCCAGTAGCTTTGCACAGGGGAATGAGCAGTTCTTC. Its translation is CASSFAQGNEQFF.

This rearrangement joins TRBV11-1 to TRBJ2-4; the D gene is possibly TRBD2 (6 bases). Germline V gives CDR1 SGHAT, CDR2 FQDESV (reference sequence). This CDR3 has 13 residues. V shed 6 bases and J shed 8 bases, with 14 bases lying between them. The CDR3: CASRPRGRDIQYF. The CDR3 nucleotides read TGTGCCAGCAGGCCGCGGGGAAGGGACATTCAGTACTTC.

The rearrangement joins TRBV19 to TRBJ1-5; TRBD1 aligns across 8 bases. J gave up 4 bases and V 9 bases, and 8 bases lay outside the gene matches. Germline CDR1 reads LNHDA; CDR2 reads SQIVND (reference sequence). This CDR3 contains 14 residues. The CDR3 DNA is TGTGCCAGCCCGAGACAGGGGAAAAATCAGCCCCAGCATTTT. Amino acid sequence: CASPRQGKNQPQHF.

The CDR3 region is CASSNRRGELFF. CDR3 DNA sequence: TGTGCCAGCAGCAACCGGAGGGGGGAGCTGTTTTTT. The genes are TRBV7-9 and TRBJ2-2; the D gene is possibly TRBD2 (5 bases). The CDR3 covers 12 residues. Deletions cut 5 bases from V and 8 bases from J, with 9 bases between. CDR1 is SEHNR, CDR2 FQNEAQ, per germline (reference sequence).

CDR3 DNA: TGTGCCAGCAGCTTAGGGAGGGCGAGAGGCTACACCTTC. It codes for CASSLGRARGYTF. The V gene is TRBV7-2, the J gene TRBJ1-2; D is undetermined. This CDR3 is 13 amino acids long. CDR1 and CDR2 (germline): SGHTA, FQGNSA. Trimming cost V 1 base and J 8 bases, with 11 bases left between them.